Listed below are T cell receptor beta chains from one sample, sequenced in a study of radiation and T cells in renal cell carcinoma. Sequenced by immunoSEQ multiplex PCR; TCRdb stores in-frame clones only, minus some. Among roughly 150,000 clones listed, about 87% were seen once. The input for sequencing was blood, taken from a patient whose treatment included radiotherapy and nephrectomy. Receptors were obtained from a woman in her forties or fifties with renal cell carcinoma. Both conserved end residues are part of each CDR3. Each record gives: D gene, clone size, CDR3 length, J gene, V gene, CDR3 protein, CDR3 DNA. The D gene is left open where the match is weak. Clone size is stated in some rows and not others, as once, few, many or a class when expanded.

D: NA
size: NA
length: 16
J: TRBJ1-4
V: TRBV7-9
CDR3: CASSESGLATNEKLFF
DNA: TGTGCCAGCAGCGAATCCGGGCTTGCAACTAATGAAAAACTGTTTTTT

D: TRBD1
size: NA
length: 16
J: TRBJ1-1
V: TRBV7-2
CDR3: CASSLAQTGLNTEAFF
DNA: TGTGCCAGCAGCTTAGCCCAGACAGGGTTGAACACTGAAGCTTTCTTT

D: NA
size: NA
length: 14
J: TRBJ2-7
V: TRBV19
CDR3: CASSMHLIDYEQYF
DNA: TGTGCCAGTAGTATGCACCTGATCGATTACGAGCAGTACTTC

D: TRBD2
size: NA
length: 14
J: TRBJ2-1
V: TRBV5-1
CDR3: CASATSGVPNEQFF
DNA: TGCGCCAGCGCGACTAGCGGGGTACCCAATGAGCAGTTCTTC

D: NA
size: NA
length: 16
J: TRBJ2-5
V: TRBV7-9
CDR3: CASSPLGQFLLGAQYF
DNA: TGTGCCAGCAGCCCCCTGGGTCAGTTTCTCTTAGGGGCCCAGTACTTC

D: NA
size: NA
length: 13
J: TRBJ1-1
V: TRBV18
CDR3: CASSFGGNTEAFF
DNA: TGTGCCAGCTCATTCGGCGGGAACACTGAAGCTTTCTTT

D: TRBD1
size: NA
length: 14
J: TRBJ1-2
V: TRBV5-1
CDR3: CASSPGGSNYGYTF
DNA: TGCGCCAGCAGCCCAGGGGGTTCTAACTATGGCTACACCTTC

D: NA
size: NA
length: 15
J: TRBJ1-3
V: TRBV5-1
CDR3: CASSLVEGAGNTIYF
DNA: TGCGCCAGCAGCTTGGTAGAGGGGGCTGGAAACACCATATATTTT

D: NA
size: NA
length: 17
J: TRBJ1-3
V: TRBV18
CDR3: CASSPLQDPTAGNTIYF
DNA: TGTGCCAGCTCACCACTCCAAGACCCCACGGCAGGAAACACCATATATTTT

D: NA
size: NA
length: 16
J: TRBJ1-6
V: TRBV19
CDR3: CASSIKVGLYNSPLHF
DNA: TGTGCCAGTAGTATAAAGGTGGGGCTCTATAATTCACCCCTCCACTTT

D: NA
size: NA
length: 16
J: TRBJ1-5
V: TRBV4-1
CDR3: CASSQEGLAGNQPQHF
DNA: TGCGCCAGCAGCCAAGAAGGGTTGGCGGGGAATCAGCCCCAGCATTTT

D: NA
size: NA
length: 13
J: TRBJ1-1
V: TRBV19
CDR3: CASSILGTTEAFF
DNA: TGTGCCAGTAGTATCCTCGGGACGACTGAAGCTTTCTTT

D: TRBD1
size: NA
length: 15
J: TRBJ2-2
V: TRBV7-2
CDR3: CASSPQTGGKGELFF
DNA: TGTGCCAGCAGCCCACAGACAGGGGGAAAGGGGGAGCTGTTTTTT

D: NA
size: NA
length: 13
J: TRBJ2-1
V: TRBV2
CDR3: CASKPGVYNEQFF
DNA: TGTGCCAGCAAACCGGGAGTCTACAATGAGCAGTTCTTC

D: TRBD2
size: NA
length: 18
J: TRBJ2-1
V: TRBV4-1
CDR3: CASSLVASGGPPYNEQFF
DNA: TGCGCCAGCAGCCTTGTGGCTAGCGGGGGCCCTCCCTACAATGAGCAGTTCTTC

D: NA
size: NA
length: 18
J: TRBJ2-3
V: TRBV2
CDR3: CASSVSQGGNTGTDTQYF
DNA: TGTGCCAGCAGTGTATCACAGGGGGGGAACACCGGCACAGATACGCAGTATTTT

D: NA
size: NA
length: 13
J: TRBJ2-5
V: TRBV7-9
CDR3: CASRKNGRRTQYF
DNA: TGTGCCAGCAGGAAAAATGGCCGTAGGACCCAGTACTTC

D: TRBD2
size: NA
length: 14
J: TRBJ2-3
V: TRBV5-4
CDR3: CASSSSGGTDTQYF
DNA: TGTGCCAGCAGTTCCTCGGGGGGAACAGATACGCAGTATTTT

D: NA
size: NA
length: 14
J: TRBJ1-6
V: TRBV7-9
CDR3: CASSLSPARDTLHF
DNA: TGTGCCAGCAGCTTATCCCCAGCCCGTGACACCCTCCACTTT

D: TRBD1
size: NA
length: 12
J: TRBJ2-1
V: TRBV7-9
CDR3: CASSRTGEVEFF
DNA: TGTGCCAGCAGCAGGACAGGGGAAGTTGAGTTCTTC

D: NA
size: NA
length: 12
J: TRBJ2-7
V: TRBV4-1
CDR3: CASSQDLYEQYF
DNA: TGCGCCAGCAGCCAAGATTTGTACGAGCAGTACTTC

D: NA
size: once
length: 12
J: TRBJ1-3
V: TRBV4-2
CDR3: CASGNSGNTIYF
DNA: TGTGCCAGCGGAAACTCTGGAAACACCATATATTTT

D: NA
size: NA
length: 16
J: TRBJ1-2
V: TRBV4-3
CDR3: CASSQETGPVNFRYTF
DNA: TGCGCCAGCAGCCAAGAAACCGGGCCAGTAAATTTCCGGTACACCTTC

D: NA
size: NA
length: 15
J: TRBJ1-1
V: TRBV7-9
CDR3: CASLDFGTPAPEAFF
DNA: TGTGCCAGCCTTGATTTTGGGACCCCGGCTCCTGAAGCTTTCTTT

D: NA
size: few
length: 16
J: TRBJ2-1
V: TRBV7-8
CDR3: CASSLANTGAYNEQFF
DNA: TGTGCCAGCAGCTTAGCGAATACAGGCGCGTACAATGAGCAGTTCTTC